This T cell receptor (beta chain) was sequenced in a study of T cell responses to AZD1222 COVID-19 vaccine (dated by TCRdb to 2020 to 2022). Context from the whole study: AZD1222 recipients given second doses at about 4 weeks or at about 12 weeks were pooled, since spike-specific TCR depth and breadth were not found to differ between the two schedules. A total of 230 or so trial participants underwent TCR sequencing, of whom approximately 210 received two doses of AZD1222 and some 25 received two doses of the MenACWY control vaccine. Enrollment into the trials was organized by age into subgroups of 18-55, 56-69 and 70-plus years, and those subgroups contained about 160, 30 and 59 TCR-sequenced participants, respectively.

What the authors observed across the whole study: Epitopes outside the regions mutated in the B.1.351 and B.1.1.7 variants were reportedly recognized by nearly half of the unique spike-specific TCRs. Because no day 14 peak-response samples were available, the repertoires could be characterized only after the peak T cell response. A significant rise in spike-specific TCR breadth and depth was observed after two AZD1222 doses relative to day 0 and relative to MenACWY recipients. Most participants were white British and females outnumbered males, and the authors suggested that clonal diversity may have been underestimated. The whole spike protein was spanned by vaccine-associated CD4 TCRs, and dominant responses were seen in regions 160-218 and 743-854. Conclusions about previously exposed vaccinees were limited because only 6 or 7 AZD1222 recipients were SARS-CoV-2 seropositive at baseline. The 56-69-year group was small, and its depth increase did not reach significance, likely because of low power.

The sample's time point label, decoded: baseline before first vaccination. Vaccinee samples were obtained from the UK trials COV001 and COV002, which included a single-blind randomized controlled phase 2/3 trial of AZD1222 (ChAdOx1 nCoV-19) in healthy adults. Trial participant PBMC samples were collected at day 0 and day 28 after the second dose for TCRbeta chain sequencing. The CDR3 regions of human TCRbeta chains were analyzed by immunosequencing. From the authors' description of their analysis: Repertoire TCRs were checked for matches against a reference library of SARS-CoV-2-specific TCRs that had been generated using the MIRA antigen-specificity platform. Breadth meant the fraction of unique TCRs that were SARS-CoV-2-associated, whereas depth meant the fraction of total T cells that were SARS-CoV-2-associated. Using the MIRA data, each spike-specific TCR was assigned both to the spike region to which the TCR was reactive and to a CD4 or CD8 class. Log10-transformed breadth and depth values were compared by one-way ANOVA with Sidak's multiple comparisons tests. The table was pulled from immuneACCESS by TCRdb, which kept in-frame rearrangements only. Such tables lose some clones; where checked, under half of the loss comes from unresolved V genes, and the rest has no known cause. That table is the source of V, J and clone size, and D and trimming were worked out from the DNA. For this sample there are some 120,000 clones; about 86% appear just once. Roughly 9.9% of the sample is held by the ten biggest clonotypes.

A word on this clone: Its cognate antigen has yet to be identified. Base-call qualities are not available, and no considerably larger clone is one nucleotide away.

The TCR comes from an adult in good health. The material was peripheral blood, obtained on day 0 of AZD1222 vaccination.

In nucleotides, the sequence is TGTGCCAGCAGCGGGACTAGCACGTACGAGCAGTACTTC. It is translated as CASSGTSTYEQYF. The chain is made from TRBV21-1 and TRBJ2-7; TRBD2, the table's D call, lacks a check against the DNA. TRBV21-1 is noted as a pseudogene. Measured from the cysteine to the phenylalanine, the CDR3 is 13 residues long. Only the CDR3 DNA is retained, 39 bases long and in frame from the first base.